This T cell receptor (beta chain) emerged from a study of cytomegalovirus exposure and HLA in healthy donors. The CDR3 is 14 amino acids. Per the germline V gene, CDR1 is MRHNA and CDR2 is SNTAGT. V lost 3 bases to trimming and J lost 0 bases, with 6 bases between them. The PCR employed 60 Vbeta primers together with 13 Jbeta primers. Clones were sequenced by immunoSEQ multiplex PCR, and TCRdb holds only the in-frame ones, with some missing. The sample has just over 40,000 clones. The clonotype was recovered from a man aged 25 to 40 in good health and CMV-seronegative. The chain uses TRBV6-4 and TRBJ2-1, with a weak D call TRBD1 (6 bases). The sequencing sample was made of PBMCs. The CDR3 nucleotides read TGTGCCAGCAGTGAGGACAGCTCCTACAATGAGCAGTTCTTC. The encoded protein is CASSEDSSYNEQFF.